This is a list of T cell receptor beta chains from one sample in a study of cytomegalovirus exposure and HLA in healthy donors. The method was immunoSEQ multiplex PCR; TCRdb's version includes in-frame clones alone and lacks a portion of them. The data contain roughly 160,000 clones, just under 80% of them seen just once; the ten biggest clones take up roughly 1.2%. Sequencing was performed on PBMCs. These receptors originate from a woman aged 50 to 60 in good health and CMV-seronegative. Each CDR3 is given with its conserved first and last residue. Fields, in order: CDR3 protein, CDR3 DNA, J gene, CDR3 length, D gene, V gene, clone size. D genes are given only for firm matches. The size entry is marked missing in some rows and otherwise reads once, few, many or a size class.

CDR3: CASSLGGTYEQYF
DNA: TGTGCCAGCAGCTTAGGCGGGACCTACGAGCAGTACTTC
J: TRBJ2-7
length: 13
D: NA
V: TRBV7-6
size: NA

CDR3: CASSLVATDYGYTF
DNA: TGTGCCAGCAGCTTAGTCGCGACAGACTATGGCTACACCTTC
J: TRBJ1-2
length: 14
D: NA
V: TRBV7-9
size: NA

CDR3: CASSRTGAGGYTF
DNA: TGTGCCAGCAGTAGGACAGGAGCAGGGGGCTACACCTTC
J: TRBJ1-2
length: 13
D: TRBD1
V: TRBV6-5
size: NA

CDR3: CASSSRQSGESPLHF
DNA: TGTGCCAGCAGTTCCCGACAGTCAGGGGAATCACCCCTCCACTTT
J: TRBJ1-6
length: 15
D: NA
V: TRBV6-6
size: few

CDR3: CASSPPPGTSGRGHEQYF
DNA: TGTGCCAGCAGTCCCCCCCCCGGGACTAGCGGGAGGGGCCACGAGCAGTACTTC
J: TRBJ2-7
length: 18
D: TRBD2
V: TRBV28
size: NA

CDR3: CASSLEDRVYNEQFF
DNA: TGTGCCAGCAGCTTAGAAGACAGGGTCTACAATGAGCAGTTCTTC
J: TRBJ2-1
length: 15
D: TRBD1
V: TRBV7-2
size: NA

CDR3: CASSPSTREGQPQHF
DNA: TGTGCCAGTAGCCCAAGTACTAGGGAGGGTCAGCCCCAGCATTTT
J: TRBJ1-5
length: 15
D: NA
V: TRBV19
size: NA

CDR3: CASSLGQGAMNTEAFF
DNA: TGCGCCAGCAGCTTGGGACAGGGGGCTATGAACACTGAAGCTTTCTTT
J: TRBJ1-1
length: 16
D: TRBD1
V: TRBV5-1
size: few

CDR3: CASTTDRGDEKLFF
DNA: TGTGCCAGCACTACGGACAGGGGTGATGAAAAACTGTTTTTT
J: TRBJ1-4
length: 14
D: TRBD1
V: TRBV9
size: NA

CDR3: CAWSPGTSGRNEQFF
DNA: TGTGCCTGGAGTCCCGGGACTAGCGGGAGAAATGAGCAGTTCTTC
J: TRBJ2-1
length: 15
D: TRBD2
V: TRBV30
size: NA

CDR3: CASRDSGTGYEQYF
DNA: TGTGCCAGTAGGGACTCCGGGACAGGATACGAGCAGTACTTC
J: TRBJ2-7
length: 14
D: TRBD1
V: TRBV19
size: NA

CDR3: CASSYTSGRAHGELFF
DNA: TGTGCCAGCAGCTACACTAGCGGGAGGGCTCACGGGGAGCTGTTTTTT
J: TRBJ2-2
length: 16
D: TRBD2
V: TRBV11-2
size: NA

CDR3: CAWSDRGDYGYTF
DNA: TGTGCCTGGAGTGACAGGGGGGACTATGGCTACACCTTC
J: TRBJ1-2
length: 13
D: TRBD1
V: TRBV30
size: NA

CDR3: CASSPGDRTNEKLFF
DNA: TGTGCCAGCTCTCCGGGGGATAGGACTAATGAAAAACTGTTTTTT
J: TRBJ1-4
length: 15
D: NA
V: TRBV18
size: NA

CDR3: CASSTPGQGNEKLFF
DNA: TGCGCCAGCAGCACCCCGGGACAGGGAAATGAAAAACTGTTTTTT
J: TRBJ1-4
length: 15
D: TRBD1
V: TRBV5-1
size: NA

CDR3: CASSLVPTRTLNEQFF
DNA: TGTGCTAGCAGCTTAGTCCCGACTAGGACGTTAAATGAGCAGTTCTTC
J: TRBJ2-1
length: 16
D: NA
V: TRBV7-7
size: NA

CDR3: CATSGLQGRPYEQYF
DNA: TGTGCCACCAGCGGACTACAGGGGAGGCCCTACGAGCAGTACTTC
J: TRBJ2-7
length: 15
D: NA
V: TRBV5-6
size: NA

CDR3: CASSLGLAGGTGELFF
DNA: TGCGCCAGCAGCTTGGGACTAGCGGGAGGGACCGGGGAGCTGTTTTTT
J: TRBJ2-2
length: 16
D: TRBD2
V: TRBV5-1
size: NA

CDR3: CASSLDRSGNTIYF
DNA: TGTGCCAGCAGCTTGGACAGATCGGGAAACACCATATATTTT
J: TRBJ1-3
length: 14
D: NA
V: TRBV7-2
size: NA

CDR3: CASSLSSGSVIEQFF
DNA: TGTGCCAGCAGCCTTTCTAGCGGGAGTGTAATTGAGCAGTTCTTC
J: TRBJ2-1
length: 15
D: TRBD2
V: TRBV4-2
size: NA

CDR3: CASSLLAGGLGSSYNEQFF
DNA: TGTGCCAGCAGCCTTCTAGCGGGAGGGCTGGGGTCCTCCTACAATGAGCAGTTCTTC
J: TRBJ2-1
length: 19
D: TRBD2
V: TRBV28
size: NA

CDR3: CASSQVSGIYEQYF
DNA: TGTGCCAGCAGCCAAGTTTCCGGGATCTACGAGCAGTACTTC
J: TRBJ2-7
length: 14
D: NA
V: TRBV4-2
size: NA

CDR3: CASSWGQQYSPLHF
DNA: TGTGCCAGCAGTTGGGGACAGCAATATTCACCCCTCCACTTT
J: TRBJ1-6
length: 14
D: TRBD1
V: TRBV28
size: NA

CDR3: CASSLIMSGDIRLVDTF
DNA: TGTGCCAGCAGTTTAATAATGTCCGGGGACATACGATTGGTCGACACCTTC
J: TRBJ1-2
length: 17
D: NA
V: TRBV28
size: NA

CDR3: CASSLVVAGSYEQYF
DNA: TGTGCCAGCAGCTTAGTGGTGGCAGGGTCCTACGAGCAGTACTTC
J: TRBJ2-7
length: 15
D: NA
V: TRBV7-9
size: NA

CDR3: CASRGTGGLREQYF
DNA: TGTGCCAGCAGGGGGACAGGGGGCCTCCGCGAGCAGTACTTC
J: TRBJ2-7
length: 14
D: TRBD1
V: TRBV28
size: NA

CDR3: CASSPFRQGNTEAFF
DNA: TGTGCCAGCAGCCCATTTAGACAGGGGAACACTGAAGCTTTCTTT
J: TRBJ1-1
length: 15
D: TRBD1
V: TRBV9
size: NA

CDR3: CASSPISGTEAFF
DNA: TGTGCCAGCAGCCCTATTTCCGGCACTGAAGCTTTCTTT
J: TRBJ1-1
length: 13
D: NA
V: TRBV7-9
size: NA

CDR3: CSVETGGSMKGETQYF
DNA: TGCAGCGTCGAAACTGGAGGGTCTATGAAGGGAGAGACCCAGTACTTC
J: TRBJ2-5
length: 16
D: NA
V: TRBV29-1
size: NA

CDR3: CASSQEGLAGNYNEQFF
DNA: TGCGCCAGCAGCCAAGAAGGCCTAGCGGGGAATTACAATGAGCAGTTCTTC
J: TRBJ2-1
length: 17
D: TRBD2
V: TRBV4-3
size: NA

CDR3: CASSLGQAAYEQYF
DNA: TGTGCCAGCAGTTTGGGACAGGCGGCCTACGAGCAGTACTTC
J: TRBJ2-7
length: 14
D: TRBD1
V: TRBV27
size: NA

CDR3: CASSFGHEGAFGYTF
DNA: TGCGCCAGCAGCTTTGGACACGAGGGGGCGTTTGGCTACACCTTC
J: TRBJ1-2
length: 15
D: TRBD1
V: TRBV5-1
size: NA

CDR3: CASSRAATDTQYF
DNA: TGCGCCAGCAGCCGCGCGGCAACAGATACGCAGTATTTT
J: TRBJ2-3
length: 13
D: NA
V: TRBV5-1
size: NA

CDR3: CASSLGLAGGLSSYNEQFF
DNA: TGTGCCAGCAGTTTAGGTCTAGCGGGGGGTCTGAGCTCCTACAATGAGCAGTTCTTC
J: TRBJ2-1
length: 19
D: TRBD2
V: TRBV27
size: NA

CDR3: CASSLGVGGPGDTQYF
DNA: TGTGCCAGCAGCTTAGGGGTGGGAGGGCCCGGAGATACGCAGTATTTT
J: TRBJ2-3
length: 16
D: TRBD2
V: TRBV13
size: NA

CDR3: CASSRDRGGWGNIQYF
DNA: TGTGCCAGCAGTCGGGACAGGGGAGGCTGGGGGAACATTCAGTACTTC
J: TRBJ2-4
length: 16
D: TRBD1
V: TRBV28
size: NA

CDR3: CASSEPLAGTTGNEQFF
DNA: TGTGCCAGCAGTGAACCCCTAGCGGGAACTACCGGGAATGAGCAGTTCTTC
J: TRBJ2-1
length: 17
D: TRBD2
V: TRBV2
size: NA

CDR3: CAEGHIQGNQPQHF
DNA: TGTGCCGAGGGACACATTCAGGGCAATCAGCCCCAGCATTTT
J: TRBJ1-5
length: 14
D: NA
V: TRBV7-9
size: NA

CDR3: CASSPRLAGGRGRDTQYF
DNA: TGTGCCAGCAGCCCCCGACTAGCGGGAGGGAGAGGGCGAGATACGCAGTATTTT
J: TRBJ2-3
length: 18
D: TRBD2
V: TRBV9
size: NA

CDR3: CAIRPNLDGGSTDTQYF
DNA: TGTGCCATCAGGCCCAACCTCGACGGGGGGAGCACAGATACGCAGTATTTT
J: TRBJ2-3
length: 17
D: TRBD2
V: TRBV10-3
size: once

CDR3: CASSLVERRNSPLHF
DNA: TGTGCCAGCAGCTTAGTAGAGAGGAGGAATTCACCCCTCCACTTT
J: TRBJ1-6
length: 15
D: NA
V: TRBV7-2
size: NA

CDR3: CASRNGLAGPSNTGELFF
DNA: TGTGCCAGCAGGAACGGACTAGCGGGACCCTCGAACACCGGGGAGCTGTTTTTT
J: TRBJ2-2
length: 18
D: TRBD2
V: TRBV2
size: NA

CDR3: CASSLPGGNSPLHF
DNA: TGTGCCAGCAGCTTGCCCGGCGGAAATTCACCCCTCCACTTT
J: TRBJ1-6
length: 14
D: NA
V: TRBV5-6
size: NA

CDR3: CASSTTGTYTGELFF
DNA: TGTGCCAGTAGTACAACCGGGACTTACACCGGGGAGCTGTTTTTT
J: TRBJ2-2
length: 15
D: NA
V: TRBV19
size: NA

CDR3: CASSRRPGTGSTGGNEKLFF
DNA: TGCGCCAGCAGCCGGCGTCCCGGGACAGGATCAACGGGGGGAAATGAAAAACTGTTTTTT
J: TRBJ1-4
length: 20
D: TRBD1
V: TRBV5-1
size: NA

CDR3: CASSSDRATEAFF
DNA: TGCGCCAGCAGCTCCGACAGGGCCACTGAAGCTTTCTTT
J: TRBJ1-1
length: 13
D: TRBD1
V: TRBV5-1
size: NA

CDR3: CASSQDDGTGPGELFF
DNA: TGCGCCAGCAGCCAAGACGACGGGACAGGTCCCGGGGAGCTGTTTTTT
J: TRBJ2-2
length: 16
D: TRBD1
V: TRBV4-3
size: few

CDR3: CASSFQTGRLNTEAFF
DNA: TGTGCCAGCAGCTTTCAGACAGGGCGATTGAACACTGAAGCTTTCTTT
J: TRBJ1-1
length: 16
D: TRBD1
V: TRBV7-9
size: NA

CDR3: CASSVGAGNYEQYF
DNA: TGTGCCAGCAGCGTAGGAGCAGGAAACTACGAGCAGTACTTC
J: TRBJ2-7
length: 14
D: NA
V: TRBV9
size: once

CDR3: CASRERTSGFSSGHEQYF
DNA: TGTGCCAGCAGGGAAAGGACTAGCGGATTTTCGTCGGGGCACGAGCAGTACTTC
J: TRBJ2-7
length: 18
D: TRBD2
V: TRBV2
size: NA

CDR3: CASSYDNTGNEQYF
DNA: TGTGCCAGCAGTTACGATAATACAGGGAACGAGCAGTACTTC
J: TRBJ2-7
length: 14
D: NA
V: TRBV6-5
size: NA

CDR3: CASSLSGNRVSATF
DNA: TGTGCCAGCAGCCTTAGTGGAAACAGGGTCTCGGCCACCTTC
J: TRBJ1-2
length: 14
D: NA
V: TRBV11-2
size: NA

CDR3: CATSRDRGGPTNEKLFF
DNA: TGTGCCACCAGCAGAGATCGGGGAGGGCCTACTAATGAAAAACTGTTTTTT
J: TRBJ1-4
length: 17
D: NA
V: TRBV15
size: few

CDR3: CASSLGGANEKLFF
DNA: TGTGCCAGCAGTTTAGGGGGGGCTAATGAAAAACTGTTTTTT
J: TRBJ1-4
length: 14
D: NA
V: TRBV28
size: NA

CDR3: CASSLYQAYEQYF
DNA: TGTGCCAGCAGTTTATACCAGGCCTACGAGCAGTACTTC
J: TRBJ2-7
length: 13
D: NA
V: TRBV27
size: few